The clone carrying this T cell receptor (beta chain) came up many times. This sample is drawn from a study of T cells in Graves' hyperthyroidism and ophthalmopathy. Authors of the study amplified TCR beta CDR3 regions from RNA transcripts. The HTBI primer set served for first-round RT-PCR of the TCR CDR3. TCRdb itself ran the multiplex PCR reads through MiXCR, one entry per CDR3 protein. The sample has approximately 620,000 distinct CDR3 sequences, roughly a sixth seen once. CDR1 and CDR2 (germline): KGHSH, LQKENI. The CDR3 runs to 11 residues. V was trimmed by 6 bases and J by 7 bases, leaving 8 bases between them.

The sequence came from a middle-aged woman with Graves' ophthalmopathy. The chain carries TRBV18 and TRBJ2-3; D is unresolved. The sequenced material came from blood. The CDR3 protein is CASSADHTQYF. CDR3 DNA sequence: TGTGCCAGCTCGGCAGACCATACGCAGTATTTT.